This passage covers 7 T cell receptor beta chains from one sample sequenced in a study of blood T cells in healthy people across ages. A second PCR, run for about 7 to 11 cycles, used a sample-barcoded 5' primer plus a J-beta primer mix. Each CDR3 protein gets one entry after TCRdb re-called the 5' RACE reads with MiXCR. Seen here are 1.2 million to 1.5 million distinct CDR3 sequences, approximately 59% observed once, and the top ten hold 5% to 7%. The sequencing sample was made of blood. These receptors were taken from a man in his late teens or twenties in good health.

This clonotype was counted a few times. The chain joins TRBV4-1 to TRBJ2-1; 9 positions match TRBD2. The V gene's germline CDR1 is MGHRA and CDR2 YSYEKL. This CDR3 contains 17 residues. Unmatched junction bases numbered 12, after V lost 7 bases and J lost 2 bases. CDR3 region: CASNADTSGRPYNEQFF. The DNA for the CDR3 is TGCGCCAGCAACGCAGATACTAGCGGGCGCCCCTACAATGAGCAGTTCTTC.

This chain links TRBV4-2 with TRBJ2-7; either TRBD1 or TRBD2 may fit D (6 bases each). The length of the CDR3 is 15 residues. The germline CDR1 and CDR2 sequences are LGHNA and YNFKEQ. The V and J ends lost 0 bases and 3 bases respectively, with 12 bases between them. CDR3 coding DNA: TGTGCCAGCAGCCAAGAACGAGGGGGGAACTACGAGCAGTACTTC. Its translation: CASSQERGGNYEQYF.

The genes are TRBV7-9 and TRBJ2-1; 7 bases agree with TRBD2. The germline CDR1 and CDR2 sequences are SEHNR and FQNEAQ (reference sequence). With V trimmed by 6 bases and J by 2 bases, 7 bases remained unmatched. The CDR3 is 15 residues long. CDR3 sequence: CASRGWGGTYNEQFF. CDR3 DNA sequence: TGTGCCAGCAGGGGATGGGGGGGGACCTACAATGAGCAGTTCTTC.

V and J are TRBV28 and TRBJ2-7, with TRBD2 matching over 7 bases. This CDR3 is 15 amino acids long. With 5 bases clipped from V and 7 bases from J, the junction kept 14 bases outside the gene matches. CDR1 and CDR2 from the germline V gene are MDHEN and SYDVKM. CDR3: CASSVDSARGEEQYF. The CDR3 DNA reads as TGTGCCAGCAGTGTAGACAGCGCCCGGGGGGAAGAGCAGTACTTC.

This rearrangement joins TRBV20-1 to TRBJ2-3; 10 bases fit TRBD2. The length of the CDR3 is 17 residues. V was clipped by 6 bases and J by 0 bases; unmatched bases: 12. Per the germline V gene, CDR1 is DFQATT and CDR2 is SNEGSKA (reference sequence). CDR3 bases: TGCAGTGCCCTAGGAGCGGGGGGGGAATCTAGCACAGATACGCAGTATTTT. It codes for CSALGAGGESSTDTQYF.

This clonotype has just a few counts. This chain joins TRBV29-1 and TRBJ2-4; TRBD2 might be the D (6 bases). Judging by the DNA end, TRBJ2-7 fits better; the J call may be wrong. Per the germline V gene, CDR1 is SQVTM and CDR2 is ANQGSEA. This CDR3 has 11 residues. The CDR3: CSAGTGYEQYF. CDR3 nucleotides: TGCAGCGCTGGGACTGGCTACGAGCAGTACTTC.

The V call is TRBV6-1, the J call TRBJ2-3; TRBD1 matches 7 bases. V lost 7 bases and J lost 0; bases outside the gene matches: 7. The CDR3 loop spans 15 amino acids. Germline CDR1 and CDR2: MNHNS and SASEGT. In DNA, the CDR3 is TGTGCCAGCACTTTACAGGGGCCAAGCACAGATACGCAGTATTTT. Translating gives CASTLQGPSTDTQYF.